This T cell receptor beta chain is drawn from a study of blood T cell repertoires in COVID-19 (dated by TCRdb to 2019 to 2021). Context from the whole study: The collaborator samples originated in the United States, Italy and Spain and spanned the acute and convalescent phases of COVID-19. Where available, HLA class I and class II types were taken from metadata supplied by the sample provider and were not determined by assay-based typing. The samples were drawn from two sources: the first 160 participants of the ongoing ImmuneRACE study, and over 1,000 subjects contributed by 6 global collaborators. The material from the prospective study consisted of cDNA or gDNA derived from T cells, B-cell-depleted T cells, or PBMCs. Nearly every sample came with metadata listing a de-identified subject ID, COVID-19 status, age in years and sex. The dataset comprised deeply sampled blood TCRbeta repertoires from subjects exposed to, actively infected with, or recovered from COVID-19. A freely available public database, intended as a resource for researchers studying the immune response to SARS-CoV-2, is where the repertoires were released. Overall study results and their limits: The amount of clinical and demographic metadata varied by source and participant and was provided uncurated.

The immunoSEQ Assay, a bias-controlled multiplex PCR, was used to amplify TCRbeta CDR3 regions from genomic DNA. Per the source publication's procedure: Within the assay, amplification of reference gene primers was used to estimate how many nucleated cells each sample contained. To quantify the absolute abundance of each unique TCRbeta CDR3 rearrangement, sequence reads were collapsed and filtered. Productive Simpson clonality was computed per sample as the square root of Simpson's diversity index over productive rearrangements. TCRdb limited this immuneACCESS table to in-frame rearrangements with V and J called. A share of clones is missing; checked studies link under half to unresolved V genes, and the rest is unexplained. V and J calls and clone size are as listed in that table; D and trimming were resolved from the DNA. The sample profile shows about 50,000 clones; about 83% of them were found once. The top ten hold over 2% of the sample.

For CDR1 and CDR2, the germline V gene lists SGHTA and FQGTGA. Including cysteine and phenylalanine, the CDR3 has 17 amino acids. The kept DNA is CDR3 alone, 51 bases in frame from the first base. The germline ends are 16 bases apart after V is trimmed by 5 bases and J by 2 bases. Each collaborating institution followed its own protocols to collect whole blood in K2EDTA tubes. For TCRbeta analysis, collaborators shipped samples as frozen whole blood, isolated PBMCs, or DNA extracted from either of those sample types. Concerning this clone: Its target antigen remains unknown. Base qualities were left out, and no much larger clone turns up one base away.

The specimen sequenced was peripheral blood. The sequence joins TRBV7-3 to TRBJ2-6, with TRBD2 tentatively as D gene (7 bases match). This clonotype was obtained from a woman aged 55-70 years with acute or convalescent COVID-19. The bases are TGTGCCAGCAGCCTACGGGCGGGGGCGGCTGGGGCCAACGTCCTGACTTTC. Its protein is CASSLRAGAAGANVLTF.